This TCR beta chain came from a study of CD8 T cells in Susac syndrome. Random hexamers primed reverse transcription of about 0.5 to 1 ug RNA. Coverage of TCR beta CDR3 amplification by immunoSEQ multiplex PCR extended to 54 Vbeta and 13 Jbeta. TCRdb reprocessed the immunoSEQ multiplex PCR reads via MiXCR and lists one record per CDR3 protein. Seen here are hundreds of thousands of distinct CDR3 sequences, approximately 90% observed once, and the top ten hold 0.18%. CD8+ and CD4+ T cells circulating in blood were sequenced for TCR beta. TEMRA cells were FACS-enriched, and CD8+ and CD4+ T cells were isolated negatively. The CDR3 totals 12 residues. Study-level findings and limits: Only a relatively small number of individuals were included in the TCR sequencing and HLA analysis.

This clonotype was detected only once. Its antigen remains unknown. The sequenced sample consisted of CD8+ T cells from PBMCs. The chain carries TRBV21-1 and TRBJ1-1. TRBV21-1 is designated a pseudogene. The sequence derives from a human donor with multiple sclerosis. CDR3: CASSKDYTEAFF. Here the CDR3 DNA reads TGTGCCAGCAGCAAAGACTACACTGAAGCTTTCTTT.